The next 27 T cell receptor beta chains were all read from a single sample in a study of blood T cell repertoires in COVID-19. Sequencing was performed with immunoSEQ multiplex PCR; in TCRdb, only in-frame clones are kept and a portion is missing. The repertoire has 50,000 or so clones, 85% to 90% of them found once; the top ten carry less than 20%. The specimen was peripheral blood. The receptors were gathered from a human donor in a cohort sampled during active COVID-19.

This clone showed up just a few times. CDR3 region: CASSEGGETQYF. Written as DNA, the CDR3 is TGCGCCAGCAGTGAAGGGGGAGAGACCCAGTACTTC. The V and J genes are TRBV10-1 and TRBJ2-5; D might be TRBD1 (6 bases). Trimming stripped 3 bases from V and 4 bases from J, with 6 bases between. Germline V gene sequence: CDR1 WNHNN, CDR2 SYGVQD (reference sequence). The CDR3 has 12 amino acids.

CDR3 in amino acids: CASSPDSGTEAFF. The CDR3 DNA is TGTGCCAGCAGTCCAGACAGTGGCACTGAAGCTTTCTTT. The chain couples TRBV12-3 or TRBV12-4 to TRBJ1-1, with a weak D call TRBD1 (5 bases). Trimming cost V 5 bases and J 4 bases, with 11 bases left between them. The CDR3 has 13 residues.

CDR3 nucleotides: TGTGCCAGCAGCCTCGAAGACTTATACTCCTATAATTCACCCCTCCACTTT. Protein product: CASSLEDLYSYNSPLHF. The genes are TRBV7-9 and TRBJ1-6, with unresolved D. This CDR3 region has 17 residues. Trimming took 5 bases from V and 0 from J, leaving 14 bases between them. In germline, CDR1 is SEHNR, CDR2 FQNEAQ (reference sequence). Using reference TRBV7-9 and TRBJ1-6 for the parts outside the CDR3, the full variable domain is DTGVSQNPRHKITKRGQNVTFRCDPISEHNRLYWYRQTLGQGPEFLTYFQNEAQLEKSRLLSDRFSAERPKGSFSTLEIQRTEQGDSAMYLCASSLEDLYSYNSPLHFGNGTRLTVT.

This sequence joins TRBV2 and TRBJ2-7, with D perhaps matching TRBD1 (5 bases). The V end was cut by 11 bases, the J end by 4 bases, with 18 bases between. Germline CDR1 SNHLY, CDR2 FYNNEI. The CDR3 totals 13 residues. The CDR3 nucleotides read TGTGCCTCGCATGGACAAGCAGCATACGAGCAGTACTTC. This translates into CASHGQAAYEQYF.

This clone was found once. The gene calls are TRBV25-1 and TRBJ1-2; D possibly corresponds to TRBD1 (6 bases). The CDR3 length is 15 residues. Trimming took 6 bases from V and 1 from J, leaving 15 bases between them. From germline, CDR1 is MGHDK and CDR2 SYGVNS. The chain's CDR3 is CASSPEDSLNYGYTF. The CDR3 DNA reads TGTGCCAGCAGCCCCGAGGACAGCCTTAACTATGGCTACACCTTC.

The V call is TRBV14, the J call TRBJ1-2; maybe TRBD1 (6 bases). CDR1 and CDR2 (germline): SGHDN, FVKESK. The length of the CDR3 is 15 residues. V shed 1 base and J shed 1 base, with 10 bases lying between them. The CDR3 loop reads CASSQVAQGNYGYTF. The CDR3 DNA reads TGTGCCAGCAGCCAAGTGGCACAGGGTAACTATGGCTACACCTTC.

The chain recombines TRBV6-2 or TRBV6-3 with TRBJ2-2; D perhaps matches TRBD1 (5 bases). The germline V gene has CDR1 MNHEY and CDR2 SVGEGT. This CDR3 has 15 amino acids. Trimming took off 4 bases at V and 4 bases at J, with 13 bases between the two ends. CDR3: CASSSLVQGTGELFF. CDR3 DNA sequence: TGTGCCAGCAGTTCTCTAGTCCAGGGCACCGGGGAGCTGTTTTTT.

This clone turned up a few times. This rearrangement joins TRBV7-2 to TRBJ1-1; D is unresolved. This CDR3 has 15 amino acids. V lost 1 base, J lost 0 bases, and 9 bases lay in between. The germline gives CDR1 SGHTA, CDR2 FQGNSA. This CDR3 is CASSLGQGMNTEAFF. In DNA form, the CDR3 reads TGTGCCAGCAGCTTAGGACAAGGCATGAACACTGAAGCTTTCTTT.

In DNA form, the CDR3 reads TGTGCCAGCAAGATACTCCAGGGGGCTAACTATGGCTACACCTTC. As protein: CASKILQGANYGYTF. This chain joins TRBV6-5 and TRBJ1-2; 7 positions match TRBD1. The CDR3 is 15 residues long. Losses at the gene ends were 7 bases for V and 0 bases for J; bases not matched to a gene: 8. Looked up from germline, CDR1 is MNHEY and CDR2 is SVGAGI.

The rearrangement joins TRBV12-3 or TRBV12-4 to TRBJ2-1; D gene ambiguous. CDR3 length: 13 residues. The ends were cut back, 3 bases at V and 7 bases at J, with 10 bases in the middle. The CDR3, as DNA: TGTGCCAGCAGTTTTCTAGAGTGGAATGAGCAGTTCTTC. It yields the protein CASSFLEWNEQFF.

This clone was found once. The J gene is TRBJ1-5, the V gene TRBV6-6; D is unclear. The CDR3 loop spans 14 amino acids. Germline assignment: CDR1 MNHNY and CDR2 SVGAGI (reference sequence). V dropped 4 bases and J dropped 3 bases, with 10 bases sitting between them. The CDR3 is CASSSNDINQPQHF. DNA for the CDR3: TGTGCCAGCAGTTCAAATGACATCAATCAGCCCCAGCATTTT.

This clone was detected only a few times. The chain couples TRBV10-3 to TRBJ2-7; no reliable D call. Trimming removed 0 bases from V and 0 bases from J, with 9 bases in between. The CDR3 runs 15 residues. The germline CDR1 and CDR2 sequences are ENHRY and SYGVKD. The CDR3 sequence: CAISESGRNSYEQYF. CDR3 in DNA: TGTGCCATCAGTGAGTCGGGCAGGAACTCCTACGAGCAGTACTTC.

The DNA for the CDR3 is TGTGCCAGCAGGACAGGGTGGGAAAACACCATATATTTT. It yields the protein CASRTGWENTIYF. This chain uses TRBV6-5 with TRBJ1-3; 7 bases line up with TRBD1. Germline V lookup: CDR1 MNHEY, CDR2 SVGAGI. The CDR3 loop spans 13 amino acids. V shed 6 bases, J shed 6 bases, and the junction held 5 bases outside the gene matches.

The V call is TRBV24-1, the J call TRBJ1-6, with D tentatively TRBD1 (6 bases). The germline CDR1 and CDR2 sequences are KGHDR and SFDVKD. This CDR3 contains 13 residues. Trimming cost V 5 bases and J 10 bases, with 11 bases left between them. The CDR3 loop is CATSAQGGSPLHF. CDR3 sequence (DNA): TGTGCCACCAGTGCACAGGGTGGATCACCCCTCCACTTT.

The chain is built from TRBV5-1 and TRBJ1-1; 7 bases are shared with TRBD1. Germline-derived CDR1 and CDR2 are SGHRS and YFSETQ. The ends lost 4 bases at V and 2 bases at J; junction bases unmatched: 5. There are 14 residues in the CDR3. The CDR3, as DNA: TGCGCCAGCAGCACAGGGGCGGCAAACACTGAAGCTTTCTTT. It codes for CASSTGAANTEAFF.

This chain connects TRBV27 to TRBJ2-1; D unresolved. CDR1 is MNHEY and CDR2 is SMNVEV in the germline V gene (reference sequence). V was pared by 8 bases and J by 3 bases, with 8 bases between. The CDR3 is 12 residues long. CDR3 loop: CASSRLYNEQFF. DNA for the CDR3: TGTGCCAGCTCAAGACTCTACAATGAGCAGTTCTTC.

This clone came up a few times. The gene calls are TRBV2 and TRBJ1-5; the match to TRBD1 covers 10 bases. This CDR3 comprises 15 residues. V dropped 6 bases and J dropped 7; count of bases not matched to a gene: 9. CDR1 and CDR2 from the germline V gene are SNHLY and FYNNEI. The CDR3 region is CASSAQWTGGQPQHF. CDR3 in DNA: TGTGCCAGCAGCGCCCAATGGACAGGGGGACAGCCCCAGCATTTT.

This chain links TRBV19 with TRBJ2-1, with TRBD2 matching 8 bases. V lost 5 bases and J lost 7; bases outside the gene matches: 13. In germline, CDR1 is LNHDA, CDR2 SQIVND (reference sequence). CDR3 size: 16 residues. The CDR3, as DNA: TGTGCCAGTAGTCTTCTCCCGGGGGGGGCTGGGAATGAGCAGTTCTTC. Protein: CASSLLPGGAGNEQFF.

The J gene is TRBJ1-2, the V gene TRBV28; 7 bases map to TRBD1. V lost 5 bases and J lost 3; bases outside the gene matches: 3. Germline-derived CDR1 and CDR2 are MDHEN and SYDVKM. This CDR3 is built from 13 residues. The CDR3 here is CASSTGQDYGYTF. For the CDR3, the DNA is TGTGCCAGCAGTACCGGACAGGACTATGGCTACACCTTC.

The chain has TRBV12-5 and TRBJ1-4; D uncertain. The germline CDR1 and CDR2 sequences are LGHNT and FRNRAP. The CDR3 is made up of 12 amino acids. V was clipped by 5 bases and J by 8 bases, with 9 bases between them. The DNA of the CDR3 is TGTGCTAGTGGTGGGTCCGGGGAAAAACTGTTTTTT. This gives the protein CASGGSGEKLFF.

The chain employs TRBV5-1 and TRBJ2-2; 11 nucleotides align to TRBD2. The CDR3 sequence is 16 residues long. In germline, CDR1 is SGHRS, CDR2 YFSETQ. V shed 6 bases, J shed 2 bases, and the junction held 6 bases outside the gene matches. The CDR3 loop is CASNHRLAGNTGELFF. The CDR3 coding sequence is TGCGCCAGCAACCATCGACTAGCGGGAAACACCGGGGAGCTGTTTTTT.

J is TRBJ2-1 and V is TRBV13; TRBD2 is a possible D gene (7 bases). The V end was cut by 1 base, the J end by 9 bases, with 19 bases between. CDR3 size: 16 residues. Looked up from germline, CDR1 is PRHDT and CDR2 is FYEKMQ (reference sequence). The CDR3 is CASSLEGGNGYGEQFF. CDR3 DNA: TGTGCCAGCAGCTTAGAGGGGGGGAATGGTTATGGTGAGCAGTTCTTC.

This clone is a singleton in its sample. The V call is TRBV7-9, the J call TRBJ1-1; D not resolved. The V end was cut by 5 bases, the J end by 0 bases, with 10 bases between. The length of the CDR3 is 14 residues. Germline CDR1 SEHNR, CDR2 FQNEAQ (reference sequence). The CDR3 is CASSLSPMNTEAFF. DNA of the CDR3: TGTGCCAGCAGCCTCTCCCCTATGAACACTGAAGCTTTCTTT.

The rearrangement uses TRBV6-5 and TRBJ2-7, with 9 bases fitting TRBD1. The J segment lost 3 bases and the V segment lost 2 bases, leaving 5 bases of the junction unmatched. This CDR3 is built from 15 residues. The V gene's germline CDR1 is MNHEY and CDR2 SVGAGI. The DNA of the CDR3 is TGTGCCAGCAGTTACGATGGGACAGGGAACTACGAGCAGTACTTC. Translating gives CASSYDGTGNYEQYF.

The chain recombines TRBV6-1 with TRBJ1-1; 10 bases fit TRBD1. Trimming at V came to 1 base and at J to 7 bases, leaving 3 bases not matched to a gene. CDR3 length equals 14 residues. Germline values: CDR1 MNHNS, CDR2 SASEGT. CDR3 coding DNA: TGTGCCAGCAGTGAAGGGGGACAGGGGTATGAAGCTTTCTTT. Protein: CASSEGGQGYEAFF.

The genes are TRBV29-1 and TRBJ2-3; the match to TRBD2 covers 8 bases. Germline values: CDR1 SQVTM, CDR2 ANQGSEA. The CDR3 runs 15 residues. The trim removed 6 bases at V and 2 bases at J, leaving 10 bases unmatched. This chain's CDR3 is CSVARGGVPTDTQYF. The CDR3 coding sequence is TGCAGCGTCGCCCGGGGGGGGGTCCCCACAGATACGCAGTATTTT.

This rearrangement joins TRBV2 to TRBJ1-2, with a weak D call TRBD1 (5 bases). The CDR3 length is 13 residues. From germline, CDR1 is SNHLY and CDR2 FYNNEI. V lost 3 bases, J lost 9 bases, and 14 bases lay in between. DNA for the CDR3: TGTGCCAGCAGTGAGGGGGAGGGAAGGAGCTACACCTTC. Its protein is CASSEGEGRSYTF.